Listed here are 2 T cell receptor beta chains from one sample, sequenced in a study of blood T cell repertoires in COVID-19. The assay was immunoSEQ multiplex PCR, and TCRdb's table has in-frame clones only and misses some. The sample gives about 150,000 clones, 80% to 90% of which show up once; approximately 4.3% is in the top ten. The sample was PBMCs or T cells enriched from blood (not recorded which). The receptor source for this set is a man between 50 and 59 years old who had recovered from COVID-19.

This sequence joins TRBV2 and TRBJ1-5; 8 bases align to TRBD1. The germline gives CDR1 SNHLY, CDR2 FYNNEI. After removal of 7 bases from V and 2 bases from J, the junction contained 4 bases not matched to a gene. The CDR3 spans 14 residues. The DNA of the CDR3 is TGTGCCAGCATCCCGACAGGGGGCAATCAGCCCCAGCATTTT. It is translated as CASIPTGGNQPQHF. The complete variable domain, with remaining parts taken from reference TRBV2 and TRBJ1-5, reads EPEVTQTPSHQVTQMGQEVILRCVPISNHLYFYWYRQILGQKVEFLVSFYNNEISEKSEIFDDQFSVERPDGSNFTLKIRSTKLEDSAMYFCASIPTGGNQPQHFGDGTRLSIL.

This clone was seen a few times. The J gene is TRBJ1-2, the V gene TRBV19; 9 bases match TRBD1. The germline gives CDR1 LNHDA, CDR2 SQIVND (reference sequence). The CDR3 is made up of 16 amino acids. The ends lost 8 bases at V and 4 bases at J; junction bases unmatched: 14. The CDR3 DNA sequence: TGTGCCAGTGGTCCAGACCGGGACAGGGACGGCTATGGCTACACCTTC. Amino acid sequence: CASGPDRDRDGYGYTF. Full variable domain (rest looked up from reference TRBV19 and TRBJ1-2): DGGITQSPKYLFRKEGQNVTLSCEQNLNHDAMYWYRQDPGQGLRLIYYSQIVNDFQKGDIAEGYSVSREKKESFPLTVTSAQKNPTAFYLCASGPDRDRDGYGYTFGSGTRLTVV.